One and the same sample provided the 17 T cell receptor beta chains below, sequenced in a study of CD8+CD57+ T cells in acquired aplastic anemia (dated by TCRdb to between 2017 and 2018). The data were produced on an Illumina HiSeq 2000. Profiling of TCR beta VDJ combinations and CDR3 sequences used genomic DNA as the template. The public reads were reprocessed in TCRdb via fastp at Q25 and MiXCR, keeping in-frame beta chains. Each CDR3 protein appears once, grouped with its most common genes and DNA. Counted in this sample were about 180,000 distinct CDR3 sequences; 45% to 50% of them appeared once. The top ten clonotypes cover 2.5% to 3.5% of the sample. Sequencing input: sorted CD4+, CD8+, or CD8+CD57+ T cells (not recorded which) from PBMCs. These receptors all stem from a human donor in good health.

The chain couples TRBV3-1 to TRBJ2-5; D ambiguous. Trimming took 8 bases from V and 2 from J, leaving 9 bases between them. Per germline, CDR1 LGHDT and CDR2 YNNKEL (reference sequence). CDR3 length equals 12 residues. The CDR3 loop reads CASLVQQETQYF. The CDR3 DNA is TGTGCCAGCCTGGTTCAGCAAGAGACCCAGTACTTC.

V usage is TRBV5-6 and J usage is TRBJ1-4, with D possibly matching TRBD1 (6 bases). In germline, CDR1 is SGHDT, CDR2 YYEEEE. This CDR3 is built from 18 residues. V was trimmed by 1 base and J by 0 bases, leaving 16 bases between them. The CDR3 protein is CASSLYFPGASTNEKLFF. The DNA of the CDR3 is TGTGCCAGCAGCTTGTATTTTCCGGGGGCGTCAACTAATGAAAAACTGTTTTTT.

Note on this clonotype: At one end, the junction sequence differs from germline, possibly due to a read error. This chain joins TRBV7-6 and TRBJ2-7; D unresolved. Germline V gives CDR1 SGHVS, CDR2 FNYEAQ. The CDR3 sequence is 13 residues long. The CDR3 nucleotides read TGTGCCGGCAGCTTAGGGCCAACCTACGAGCAGTACTTC. This codes for CAGSLGPTYEQYF.

V is TRBV10-3 and J is TRBJ1-2; D is undetermined. This CDR3 region has 13 residues. V dropped 6 bases and J dropped 8 bases, with 16 bases sitting between them. Germline V gene lookup returns CDR1 ENHRY and CDR2 SYGVKD. The CDR3: CAIRFTGGRGYTF. As DNA, the CDR3 is TGTGCCATCAGGTTCACGGGTGGAAGAGGCTACACCTTC.

The table lists this clonotype with many counts. The rearrangement links TRBV11-2 to TRBJ2-5, with D maybe TRBD1 (6 bases). CDR1 is SGHAT and CDR2 is FQNNGV in the germline V gene. The CDR3 totals 15 residues. V lost 4 bases and J 5 bases, leaving 17 bases between the germline ends. The CDR3 DNA reads TGTGCCAGCAGCTACCAAACAGGGATTTCGGAGACCCAGTACTTC. Protein: CASSYQTGISETQYF.

This clonotype appeared a few times. V usage is TRBV2 and J usage is TRBJ2-7, with D possibly TRBD1 on 5 matching bases. The V gene's germline CDR1 is SNHLY and CDR2 FYNNEI. The CDR3 is 13 residues long. V lost 3 bases and J lost 6, with 12 bases in between. The CDR3, as DNA: TGTGCCAGCAGTGAGGGGCCAAGGGGCGAGCAGTACTTC. It codes for CASSEGPRGEQYF.

Comments on this clonotype: As the CDR3 is not closed by the conserved phenylalanine or tryptophan, this likely results from a read error. The chain has TRBV7-8 and TRBJ2-7; TRBD1 is a possible D gene (5 bases). CDR1 is SGHVS and CDR2 is FQNEAQ in the germline V gene. The CDR3 consists of 16 residues. CDR3 sequence: CASSLDVWQGSHEQYL. CDR3 sequence (DNA): TGTGCCAGCAGTTTAGACGTCTGGCAGGGAAGCCACGAGCAGTACCTC.

The J gene is TRBJ2-1, the V gene TRBV20-1, with a weak D call TRBD1 (5 bases). TRBJ2-7 explains the end of the DNA better; the J call may be wrong. Germline CDR1 DFQATT, CDR2 SNEGSKA (reference sequence). The CDR3 runs 11 residues. CDR3 loop: CSATTATGQYF. In DNA, the CDR3 is TGCAGTGCAACGACAGCGACGGGGCAGTACTTC.

V is TRBV11-2 and J is TRBJ2-1; no definite D call. The length of the CDR3 is 15 residues. The V end was cut by 5 bases, the J end by 3 bases, with 14 bases between. Germline loops: CDR1 SGHAT, CDR2 FQNNGV. The CDR3 is CASSLTSTVYNEQFF. The CDR3 coding sequence is TGTGCCAGCAGCCTTACATCGACGGTCTACAATGAGCAGTTCTTC.

This clonotype was detected ten times or more. In nucleotides, the CDR3 is TGTGCCAGCAGTGACCGAAACTATGGCTACACCTTC. It specifies CASSDRNYGYTF. J is TRBJ1-2 and V is TRBV2; D is undetermined. The CDR3 is 12 amino acids. Trimming took 3 bases from V and 2 from J, leaving 4 bases between them. CDR1 is SNHLY and CDR2 is FYNNEI in the germline V gene.

The rearrangement links TRBV2 to TRBJ2-7; maybe TRBD2 (6 bases). The germline V and J ends were trimmed by 8 bases and 3 bases, with 14 bases remaining between them. Germline CDR1 reads SNHLY; CDR2 reads FYNNEI. CDR3 length equals 13 residues. CDR3: CASYPGGSYEQYF. The CDR3, as DNA: TGTGCCAGCTACCCAGGAGGGAGCTACGAGCAGTACTTC.

The gene calls are TRBV28 and TRBJ2-5; D ambiguous. V gave up 3 bases and J gave up 2 bases, with 16 bases separating them. The CDR3 covers 16 residues. From germline, CDR1 is MDHEN and CDR2 SYDVKM. The CDR3: CASSLQQARRQETQYF. Written as DNA, the CDR3 is TGTGCCAGCAGTTTGCAGCAGGCCAGGCGGCAAGAGACCCAGTACTTC.

In this sample, this clonotype turned up many times. The V gene is TRBV15, the J gene TRBJ2-3, with 8 bases fitting TRBD2. The CDR3 extends over 16 amino acids. V trimming: 1 base; J trimming: 1 base; junction bases outside the gene matches: 4. Per germline, CDR1 LNHNV and CDR2 YYDKDF (reference sequence). The CDR3 region is CATSRVRRGGTDTQYF. In nucleotides, the CDR3 is TGTGCCACCAGCAGAGTGAGGCGGGGGGGCACAGATACGCAGTATTTT.

The rearrangement links TRBV20-1 to TRBJ2-5; tentative D call: TRBD1 (5 bases). The CDR3 sequence is 14 residues long. V gave up 2 bases and J gave up 5 bases, with 15 bases separating them. Germline V CDR1 and CDR2: DFQATT, SNEGSKA (reference sequence). The CDR3 here is CSARTGRVSETQYF. The CDR3 DNA follows: TGCAGTGCTAGAACGGGCAGGGTCTCCGAGACCCAGTACTTC.

The chain employs TRBV20-1 and TRBJ1-5, with D unresolved. This CDR3 is built from 15 residues. The V end lost 3 bases, the J end lost 4 bases, and 16 bases lay between the germline ends. Germline CDR1 and CDR2: DFQATT and SNEGSKA (reference sequence). The CDR3 nucleotides are TGCAGTGCTAGCGGGAACCCCCGAAGGAATCAGCCCCAGCATTTT. Protein product: CSASGNPRRNQPQHF.

This clonotype appeared a few times. The chain has TRBV19 and TRBJ1-1; 7 bases line up with TRBD1. Germline-derived CDR1 and CDR2 are LNHDA and SQIVND (reference sequence). With 9 bases clipped from V and 0 bases from J, the junction kept 4 bases outside the gene matches. This CDR3 region has 13 residues. The CDR3 is CASKGALNTEAFF. CDR3 nucleotide sequence: TGTGCCAGCAAGGGGGCCCTGAACACTGAAGCTTTCTTT.

Many counts were recorded for this clonotype. The chain has TRBV7-2 and TRBJ1-6; D gene unclear. CDR1 is SGHTA, CDR2 FQGNSA, per germline. The CDR3 extends over 13 amino acids. V was trimmed by 5 bases and J by 4 bases, leaving 6 bases between them. The DNA of the CDR3 is TGTGCCAGCAGCGCCCAATATAATTCACCCCTCCACTTT. Protein product: CASSAQYNSPLHF.